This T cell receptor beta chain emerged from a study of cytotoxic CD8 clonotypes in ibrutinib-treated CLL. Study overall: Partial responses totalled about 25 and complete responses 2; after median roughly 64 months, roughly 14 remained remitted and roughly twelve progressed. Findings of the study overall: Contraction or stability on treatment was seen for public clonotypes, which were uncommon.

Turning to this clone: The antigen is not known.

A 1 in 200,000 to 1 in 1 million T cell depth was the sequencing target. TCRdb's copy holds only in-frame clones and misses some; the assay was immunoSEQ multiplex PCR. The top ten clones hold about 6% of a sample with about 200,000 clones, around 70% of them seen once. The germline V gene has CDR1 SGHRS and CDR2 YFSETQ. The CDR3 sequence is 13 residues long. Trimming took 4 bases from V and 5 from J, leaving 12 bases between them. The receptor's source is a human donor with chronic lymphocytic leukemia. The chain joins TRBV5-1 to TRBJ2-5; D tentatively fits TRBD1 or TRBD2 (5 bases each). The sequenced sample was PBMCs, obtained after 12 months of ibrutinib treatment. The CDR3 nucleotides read TGCGCCAGCAGCGACGGGACCGGGGAGACCCAGTACTTC. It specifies CASSDGTGETQYF.